This T cell receptor (beta chain) came from a study of T cells in Graves' hyperthyroidism and ophthalmopathy. RNA transcripts provided the source from which TCR beta CDR3 regions were amplified. The HTBI primer set served for first-round RT-PCR of the TCR CDR3. Via MiXCR, TCRdb re-called the multiplex PCR reads, giving one row per CDR3 protein. The table records approximately 570,000 distinct CDR3 sequences, just under 20% of them present only once. The length of the CDR3 is 15 residues. Germline values: CDR1 DFQATT, CDR2 SNEGSKA (reference sequence). The V segment lost 2 bases and the J segment 4 bases; nucleotides outside the gene matches: 9. Together with thyroid ultrasound, orbital computed tomography, serum thyroxine and TRAb, clinical symptoms were used for diagnoses.

The chain couples TRBV20-1 to TRBJ2-5, with 8 bases aligning to TRBD2. The sample consisted of blood. The sequence derives from a man aged 40-49 years with Graves' ophthalmopathy. The CDR3 reads CSARIGSGSRETQYF. The CDR3 nucleotides read TGCAGTGCTAGAATCGGCAGCGGGAGTCGAGAGACCCAGTACTTC.